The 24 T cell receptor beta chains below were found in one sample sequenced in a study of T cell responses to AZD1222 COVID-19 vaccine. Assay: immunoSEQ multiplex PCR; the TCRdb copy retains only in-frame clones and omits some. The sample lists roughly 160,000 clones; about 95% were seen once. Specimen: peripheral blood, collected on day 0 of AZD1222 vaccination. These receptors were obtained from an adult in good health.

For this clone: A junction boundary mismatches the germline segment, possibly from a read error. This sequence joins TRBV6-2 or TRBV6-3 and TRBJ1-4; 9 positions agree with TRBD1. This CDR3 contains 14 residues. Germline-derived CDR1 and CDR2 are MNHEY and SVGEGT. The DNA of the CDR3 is TGTGCCACCAGTCTCCGGGACAGGGCAAAAAAACTGTTTTTT. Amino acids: CATSLRDRAKKLFF.

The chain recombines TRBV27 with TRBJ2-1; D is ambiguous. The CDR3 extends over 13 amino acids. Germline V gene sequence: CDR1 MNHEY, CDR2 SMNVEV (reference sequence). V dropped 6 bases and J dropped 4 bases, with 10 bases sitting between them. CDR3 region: CASRVSWYNEQFF. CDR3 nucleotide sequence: TGTGCCAGCAGGGTTTCATGGTACAATGAGCAGTTCTTC.

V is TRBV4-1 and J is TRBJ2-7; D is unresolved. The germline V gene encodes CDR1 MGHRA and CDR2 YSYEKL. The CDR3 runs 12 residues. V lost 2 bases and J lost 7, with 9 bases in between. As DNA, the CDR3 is TGCGCCAGCAGCCAATCGGCTGGTGAGCAGTACTTC. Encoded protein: CASSQSAGEQYF.

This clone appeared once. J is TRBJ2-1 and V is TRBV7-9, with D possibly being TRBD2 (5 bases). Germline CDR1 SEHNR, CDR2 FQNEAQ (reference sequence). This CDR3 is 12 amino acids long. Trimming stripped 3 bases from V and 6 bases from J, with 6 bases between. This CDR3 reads CASSFGLNEQFF. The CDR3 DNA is TGTGCCAGCAGCTTCGGACTCAATGAGCAGTTCTTC. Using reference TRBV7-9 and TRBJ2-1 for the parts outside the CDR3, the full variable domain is DTGVSQNPRHKITKRGQNVTFRCDPISEHNRLYWYRQTLGQGPEFLTYFQNEAQLEKSRLLSDRFSAERPKGSFSTLEIQRTEQGDSAMYLCASSFGLNEQFFGPGTRLTVL.

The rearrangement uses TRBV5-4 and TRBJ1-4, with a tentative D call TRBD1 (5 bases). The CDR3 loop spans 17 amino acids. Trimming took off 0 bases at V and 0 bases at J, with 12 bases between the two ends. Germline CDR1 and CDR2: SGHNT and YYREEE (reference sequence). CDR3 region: CASSLGEGRPTNEKLFF. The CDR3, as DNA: TGTGCCAGCAGCTTGGGTGAGGGGCGTCCAACTAATGAAAAACTGTTTTTT.

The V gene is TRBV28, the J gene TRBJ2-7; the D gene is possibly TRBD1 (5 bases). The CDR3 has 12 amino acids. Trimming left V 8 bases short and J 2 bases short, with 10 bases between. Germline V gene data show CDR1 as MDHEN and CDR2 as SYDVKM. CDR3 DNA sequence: TGTGCCAGCCAGGGTGGGCCCTACGAGCAGTACTTC. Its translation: CASQGGPYEQYF. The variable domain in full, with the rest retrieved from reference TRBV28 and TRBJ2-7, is DVKVTQSSRYLVKRTGEKVFLECVQDMDHENMFWYRQDPGLGLRLIYFSYDVKMKEKGDIPEGYSVSREKKERFSLILESASTNQTSMYLCASQGGPYEQYFGPGTRLTVT.

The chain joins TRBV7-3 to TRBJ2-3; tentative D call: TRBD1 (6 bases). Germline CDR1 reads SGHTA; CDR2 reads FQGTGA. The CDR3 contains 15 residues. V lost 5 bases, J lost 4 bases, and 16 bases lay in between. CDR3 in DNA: TGTGCCAGCAGCCCAGGGGAACTAGTAGCAGATACGCAGTATTTT. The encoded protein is CASSPGELVADTQYF.

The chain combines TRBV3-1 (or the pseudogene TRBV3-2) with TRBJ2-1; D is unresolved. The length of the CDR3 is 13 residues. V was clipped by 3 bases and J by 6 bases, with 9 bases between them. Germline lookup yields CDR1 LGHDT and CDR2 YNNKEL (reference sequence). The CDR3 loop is CASSHRWSNEQFF. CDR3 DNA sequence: TGTGCCAGCAGCCATCGATGGTCCAATGAGCAGTTCTTC.

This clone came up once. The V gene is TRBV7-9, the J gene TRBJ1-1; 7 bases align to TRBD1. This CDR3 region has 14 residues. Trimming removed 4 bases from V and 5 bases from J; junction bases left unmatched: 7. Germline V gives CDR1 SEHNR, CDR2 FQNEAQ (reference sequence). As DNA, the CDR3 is TGTGCCAGCAGCTCGATCGACAGGGCGACTGAAGCTTTCTTT. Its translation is CASSSIDRATEAFF.

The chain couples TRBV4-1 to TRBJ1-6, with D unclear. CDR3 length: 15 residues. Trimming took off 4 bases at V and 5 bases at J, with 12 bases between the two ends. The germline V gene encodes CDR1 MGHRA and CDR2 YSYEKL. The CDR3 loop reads CASSRKTGDNSPLHF. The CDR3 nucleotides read TGCGCCAGCAGCCGGAAGACTGGGGATAATTCACCCCTCCACTTT.

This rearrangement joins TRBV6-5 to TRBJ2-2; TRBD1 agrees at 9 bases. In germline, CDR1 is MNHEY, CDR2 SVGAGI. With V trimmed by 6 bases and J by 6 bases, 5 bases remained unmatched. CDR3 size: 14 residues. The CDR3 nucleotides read TGTGCCAGCAGATCACAGGGGGCCGCCGGGGAGCTGTTTTTT. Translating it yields CASRSQGAAGELFF.

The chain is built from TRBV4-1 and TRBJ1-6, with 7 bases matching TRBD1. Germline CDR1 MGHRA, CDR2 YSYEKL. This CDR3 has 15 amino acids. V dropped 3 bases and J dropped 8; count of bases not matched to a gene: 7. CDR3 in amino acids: CASSQEGTEYSPLHF. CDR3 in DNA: TGCGCCAGCAGCCAGGAGGGGACAGAGTATTCACCCCTCCACTTT.

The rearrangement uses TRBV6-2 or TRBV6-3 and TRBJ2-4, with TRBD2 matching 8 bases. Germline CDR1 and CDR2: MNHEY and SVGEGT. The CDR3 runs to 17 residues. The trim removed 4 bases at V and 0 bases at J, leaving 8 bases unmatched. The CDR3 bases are TGTGCCAGCAGTTCCTCGCCGGGACTAGAAGCCAAAAACATTCAGTACTTC. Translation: CASSSSPGLEAKNIQYF.

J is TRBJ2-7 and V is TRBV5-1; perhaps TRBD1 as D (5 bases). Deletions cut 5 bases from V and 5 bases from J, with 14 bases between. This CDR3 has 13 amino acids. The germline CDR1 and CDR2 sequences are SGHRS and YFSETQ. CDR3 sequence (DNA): TGCGCCAGCAGTCGGACAAGATCCAACGAGCAGTACTTC. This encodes CASSRTRSNEQYF.

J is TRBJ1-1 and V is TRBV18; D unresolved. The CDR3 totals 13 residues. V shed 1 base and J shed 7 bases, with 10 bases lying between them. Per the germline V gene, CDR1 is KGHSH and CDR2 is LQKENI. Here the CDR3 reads CASSPLGYLEAFF. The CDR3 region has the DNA TGTGCCAGCTCACCACTAGGGTATCTTGAAGCTTTCTTT.

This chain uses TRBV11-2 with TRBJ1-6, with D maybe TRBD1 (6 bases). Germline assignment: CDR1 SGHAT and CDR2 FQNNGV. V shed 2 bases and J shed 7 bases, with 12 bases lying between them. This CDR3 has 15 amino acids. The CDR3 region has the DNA TGTGCCAGCAGCTTACCGGGGGCGCGCAATTCACCCCTCCACTTT. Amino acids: CASSLPGARNSPLHF. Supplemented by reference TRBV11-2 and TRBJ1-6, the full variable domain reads EAGVAQSPRYKIIEKRQSVAFWCNPISGHATLYWYQQILGQGPKLLIQFQNNGVVDDSQLPKDRFSAERLKGVDSTLKIQPAKLEDSAVYLCASSLPGARNSPLHFGNGTRLTVT.

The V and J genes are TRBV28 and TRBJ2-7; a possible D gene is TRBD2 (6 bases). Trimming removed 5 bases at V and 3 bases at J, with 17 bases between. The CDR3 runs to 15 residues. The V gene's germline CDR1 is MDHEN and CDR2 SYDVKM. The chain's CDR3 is CASSIGGAPNYEQYF. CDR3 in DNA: TGTGCCAGCAGTATCGGAGGGGCCCCCAACTACGAGCAGTACTTC.

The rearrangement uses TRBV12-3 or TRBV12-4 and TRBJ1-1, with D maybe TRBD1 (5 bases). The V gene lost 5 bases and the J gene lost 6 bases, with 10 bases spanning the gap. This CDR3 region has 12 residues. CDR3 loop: CASSQGPAEAFF. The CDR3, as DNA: TGTGCCAGCAGTCAGGGTCCCGCTGAAGCTTTCTTT.

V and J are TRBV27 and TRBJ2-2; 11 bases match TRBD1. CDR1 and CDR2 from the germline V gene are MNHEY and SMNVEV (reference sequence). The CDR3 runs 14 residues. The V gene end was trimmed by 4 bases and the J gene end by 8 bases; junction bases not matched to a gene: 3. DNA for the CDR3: TGTGCCAGCAGTTCCGGGACAGGGGGTGGGGAGCTGTTTTTT. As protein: CASSSGTGGGELFF.

The CDR3 coding sequence is TGTGCCAGCAGTGACAGGTTGGGTTTGAATCAGCCCCAGCATTTT. It yields the protein CASSDRLGLNQPQHF. The chain combines TRBV28 with TRBJ1-5; a possible D gene is TRBD1 (6 bases). V lost 5 bases, J lost 4 bases, and 15 bases lay in between. The germline gives CDR1 MDHEN, CDR2 SYDVKM. The length of the CDR3 is 15 residues.

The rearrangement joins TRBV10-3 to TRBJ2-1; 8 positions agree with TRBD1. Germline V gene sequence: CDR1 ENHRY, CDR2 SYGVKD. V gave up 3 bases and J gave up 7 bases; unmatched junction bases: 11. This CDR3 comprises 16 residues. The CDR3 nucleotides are TGTGCCATCAGTGACGAATCAGGGGGCGCACGGAATGAGCAGTTCTTC. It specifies CAISDESGGARNEQFF.

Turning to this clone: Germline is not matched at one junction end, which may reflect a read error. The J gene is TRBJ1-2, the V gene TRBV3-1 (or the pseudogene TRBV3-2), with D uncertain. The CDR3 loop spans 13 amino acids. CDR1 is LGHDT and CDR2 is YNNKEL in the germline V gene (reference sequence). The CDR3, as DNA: TGTGCCAGCAGTCAAGAGAGTGGTCATGGCTACACCTTC. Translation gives CASSQESGHGYTF.

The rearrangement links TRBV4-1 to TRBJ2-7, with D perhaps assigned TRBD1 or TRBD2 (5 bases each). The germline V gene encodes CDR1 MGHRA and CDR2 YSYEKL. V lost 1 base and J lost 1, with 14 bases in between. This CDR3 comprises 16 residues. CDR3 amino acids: CASSQGLQGPSYEQYF. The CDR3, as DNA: TGCGCCAGCAGCCAAGGCCTGCAGGGACCTTCCTACGAGCAGTACTTC.

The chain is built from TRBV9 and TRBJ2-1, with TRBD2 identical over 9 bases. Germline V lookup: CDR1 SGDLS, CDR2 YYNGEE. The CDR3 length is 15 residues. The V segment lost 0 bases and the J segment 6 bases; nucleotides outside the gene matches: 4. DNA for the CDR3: TGTGCCAGCAGCGTAGAGGGCGGGAGGGTCAATGAGCAGTTCTTC. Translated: CASSVEGGRVNEQFF. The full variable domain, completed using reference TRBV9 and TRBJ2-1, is DSGVTQTPKHLITATGQRVTLRCSPRSGDLSVYWYQQSLDQGLQFLIQYYNGEERAKGNILERFSAQQFPDLHSELNLSSLELGDSALYFCASSVEGGRVNEQFFGPGTRLTVL.